Following are 27 T cell receptor beta chains from one sample sequenced in a study of T-cell reconstitution after alpha-beta-depleted transplantation in children. It was with unique molecular identifiers that the TCRbeta library was prepared. Via MiXCR, TCRdb re-called the PCR reads, giving one row per CDR3 protein. The table lists 150,000 to 250,000 distinct CDR3 sequences, 13% to 15% of them singletons. The sequencing used PBMCs from the stem cell graft donor, collected from the stem cell graft. These TCRs come from a human donor who donated a stem cell graft to a child with acute lymphoblastic leukemia.

This chain's CDR3 is CAWKQTDTQYF. The CDR3 region has the DNA TGTGCCTGGAAACAGACAGATACGCAGTATTTT. The chain employs TRBV30 and TRBJ2-3; D call uncertain. The germline CDR1 and CDR2 sequences are GTSNPN and SVGIG (reference sequence). Trimming left V 4 bases short and J 3 bases short, with 5 bases between. The CDR3 is 11 residues long.

The rearrangement links TRBV5-1 to TRBJ2-2; no reliable D call. This CDR3 region has 17 residues. The germline gives CDR1 SGHRS, CDR2 YFSETQ. Trimming removed 3 bases from V and 4 bases from J, with 19 bases in between. The CDR3 loop is CASSSIPPSFPTGELFF. CDR3 nucleotide sequence: TGCGCCAGCAGCTCGATCCCTCCGAGTTTTCCCACCGGGGAGCTGTTTTTT.

The sample holds many counts of this clonotype. This chain joins TRBV7-2 and TRBJ1-2; D is uncertain. Germline V CDR1 and CDR2: SGHTA, FQGNSA. The CDR3 has 16 amino acids. V shed 3 bases and J shed 8 bases, with 22 bases lying between them. The CDR3 region is CASSFLPGLPTEGYTF. The CDR3 bases are TGTGCCAGCAGCTTTCTGCCAGGTCTTCCAACAGAGGGCTACACCTTC.

This clonotype appeared many times. This chain uses TRBV5-1 with TRBJ2-1, with D unclear. Germline V gives CDR1 SGHRS, CDR2 YFSETQ. The CDR3 totals 12 residues. Trimming took off 2 bases at V and 8 bases at J, with 8 bases between the two ends. Here the CDR3 DNA reads TGCGCCAGCAGCTTTCAAGGGTATGAGCAGTTCTTC. Translation gives CASSFQGYEQFF.

This clonotype was seen at least ten times. The chain uses TRBV5-1 and TRBJ1-1, with D tentatively TRBD1 (5 bases). V was trimmed by 2 bases and J by 0 bases, leaving 8 bases between them. There are 14 residues in the CDR3. CDR1 is SGHRS, CDR2 YFSETQ, per germline. The CDR3 DNA reads as TGCGCCAGCAGCTTTGGGGACCTGAACACTGAAGCTTTCTTT. It encodes CASSFGDLNTEAFF.

This clonotype was seen repeatedly, ten times or more. The chain carries TRBV9 and TRBJ1-2; D is perhaps TRBD1 (5 bases). This CDR3 region has 12 residues. The V gene's germline CDR1 is SGDLS and CDR2 YYNGEE. V lost 0 bases and J 6 bases, leaving 6 bases between the germline ends. The CDR3: CASSVVGDGYTF. DNA for the CDR3: TGTGCCAGCAGCGTAGTGGGGGATGGCTACACCTTC.

Many counts were recorded for this clonotype. CDR3 in amino acids: CASSLDRATGNGYTF. Here the CDR3 DNA reads TGTGCCAGCAGTTTGGACAGGGCGACAGGGAATGGCTACACCTTC. This sequence joins TRBV12-3 or TRBV12-4 and TRBJ1-2; TRBD1 matches 8 bases. The CDR3 is made up of 15 amino acids. J lost 6 bases, V lost 3 bases, and 9 bases had no gene match.

The chain combines TRBV5-1 with TRBJ1-2; 10 bases are shared with TRBD1. Germline CDR1 SGHRS, CDR2 YFSETQ. There are 15 residues in the CDR3. V shed 7 bases and J 7 bases; nucleotides not matched to a gene: 13. The CDR3 spells CASQTTGQGSGGYTF. The CDR3 DNA reads as TGCGCCAGCCAAACAACGGGACAGGGGTCTGGTGGCTACACCTTC.

This clonotype was observed at least ten times. J is TRBJ2-2 and V is TRBV20-1; the match to TRBD2 covers 11 bases. V lost 3 bases and J lost 4; bases outside the gene matches: 19. The length of the CDR3 is 20 residues. Germline V CDR1 and CDR2: DFQATT, SNEGSKA (reference sequence). CDR3 sequence (DNA): TGCAGTGCTAGGCCACAGGGGATCGCCACTAGCGGGAGAGGCACCGGGGAGCTGTTTTTT. Translating gives CSARPQGIATSGRGTGELFF.

This clonotype was recorded many times. This chain connects TRBV7-8 to TRBJ2-7; weak D call: TRBD1 (6 bases). Trimming stripped 5 bases from V and 3 bases from J, with 17 bases between. The CDR3 has 15 residues. Germline V gives CDR1 SGHVS, CDR2 FQNEAQ. The DNA for the CDR3 is TGTGCCAGCAGCCCCGACGTGAGCAGGGGCTACGAGCAGTACTTC. This encodes CASSPDVSRGYEQYF. The entire variable domain, with the rest obtained from reference TRBV7-8 and TRBJ2-7, is as follows: GAGVSQSPRYKVAKRGQDVALRCDPISGHVSLFWYQQALGQGPEFLTYFQNEAQLDKSGLPSDRFFAERPEGSVSTLKIQRTQQEDSAVYLCASSPDVSRGYEQYFGPGTRLTVT.

The table lists this clonotype with many counts. The J gene is TRBJ2-1, the V gene TRBV10-3; D is undetermined. Trimming cost V 0 bases and J 4 bases, with 1 base left between them. This CDR3 contains 12 residues. The germline gives CDR1 ENHRY, CDR2 SYGVKD. The CDR3 region is CAISESYNEQFF. CDR3 DNA sequence: TGTGCCATCAGTGAGTCGTACAATGAGCAGTTCTTC.

The genes are TRBV12-3 or TRBV12-4 and TRBJ2-5; 9 bases fit TRBD1. The J segment lost 10 bases and the V segment lost 5 bases, leaving 11 bases of the junction unmatched. CDR3 length equals 14 residues. The CDR3 sequence: CASSHGQGQVNQYF. In nucleotides, the CDR3 is TGTGCCAGCAGTCATGGACAGGGGCAGGTGAACCAGTACTTC.

This clonotype was seen a few times. This chain uses TRBV7-9 with TRBJ2-7, with D possibly being TRBD1 (6 bases). V was pared by 5 bases and J by 5 bases, with 16 bases between. There are 14 residues in the CDR3. CDR1 is SEHNR and CDR2 is FQNEAQ in the germline V gene (reference sequence). CDR3: CASSVPQGTHEQYF. The CDR3, as DNA: TGTGCCAGCAGCGTACCACAGGGAACCCACGAGCAGTACTTC.

This clonotype was observed at least ten times. V and J are TRBV7-9 and TRBJ2-3; the D gene could be TRBD1 or TRBD2 (5 bases each). Looked up from germline, CDR1 is SEHNR and CDR2 is FQNEAQ (reference sequence). CDR3 length equals 16 residues. The germline V and J ends were trimmed by 5 bases and 0 bases, with 15 bases remaining between them. CDR3 amino acids: CASSAPRGGSTDTQYF. Here the CDR3 DNA reads TGTGCCAGCAGCGCACCCCGGGGCGGGAGCACAGATACGCAGTATTTT.

V and J are TRBV6-6 and TRBJ2-7; D may correspond to TRBD1 or TRBD2 (6 bases each). The V and J ends lost 2 bases and 4 bases respectively, with 18 bases between them. The germline V gene has CDR1 MNHNY and CDR2 SVGAGI (reference sequence). The CDR3 runs 16 residues. CDR3 nucleotide sequence: TGTGCCAGCAGTTACGGTCGGGGGCCGAGCGGGTACGAGCAGTACTTC. Translation gives CASSYGRGPSGYEQYF.

At least ten counts were recorded for this clonotype. The chain couples TRBV9 to TRBJ2-2; D perhaps matches TRBD2 (6 bases). Germline CDR1 and CDR2: SGDLS and YYNGEE. Between the trimmed V and J ends, which lost 4 bases and 0 bases, there was a span of 10 bases. The CDR3 runs to 15 residues. The DNA of the CDR3 is TGTGCCAGCAGCACCCGACTAGCGAACACCGGGGAGCTGTTTTTT. It specifies CASSTRLANTGELFF.

This clonotype was recorded at least ten times. This chain joins TRBV5-1 and TRBJ2-7; no clear D gene. CDR3 length: 13 residues. The V end lost 0 bases, the J end lost 7 bases, and 11 bases lay between the germline ends. CDR1 and CDR2 (germline): SGHRS, YFSETQ. The CDR3 region has the DNA TGCGCCAGCAGCTTGGTAAGGGAAGCAGAGCAGTACTTC. It encodes CASSLVREAEQYF. The variable domain in full, with the rest retrieved from reference TRBV5-1 and TRBJ2-7, is KAGVTQTPRYLIKTRGQQVTLSCSPISGHRSVSWYQQTPGQGLQFLFEYFSETQRNKGNFPGRFSGRQFSNSRSEMNVSTLELGDSALYLCASSLVREAEQYFGPGTRLTVT.

The sample holds a few counts of this clonotype. The chain is built from TRBV10-3 and TRBJ2-1; D is ambiguous. CDR3 length: 14 amino acids. Trimming stripped 2 bases from V and 6 bases from J, with 11 bases between. Germline values: CDR1 ENHRY, CDR2 SYGVKD. DNA for the CDR3: TGTGCCATCAGTGAGCCGAATAGAGCCAATGAGCAGTTCTTC. Translating it yields CAISEPNRANEQFF.

This clonotype was seen ten or more times. The chain uses TRBV20-1 and TRBJ2-7, with 11 positions matching TRBD2. The CDR3 has 14 residues. V lost 6 bases, J lost 5 bases, and 9 bases stayed unmatched. CDR1 is DFQATT and CDR2 is SNEGSKA in the germline V gene (reference sequence). The CDR3 nucleotides are TGCAGTGCAATCCGACTAGCGGGATCTGACGAGCAGTACTTC. Protein sequence: CSAIRLAGSDEQYF.

This clonotype was detected ten times or more. The chain links TRBV12-3 or TRBV12-4 to TRBJ2-2; 13 bases align to TRBD2. The V and J ends lost 6 bases and 9 bases, in that order; junction bases with no gene match: 7. The CDR3 has 15 amino acids. The CDR3: CASRTRTSGSRELFF. For the CDR3, the DNA is TGTGCCAGCAGGACCCGGACTAGCGGGAGCCGGGAGCTGTTTTTT.

This clonotype was observed at least ten times. CDR3 residues: CASSLVGGPSYEQYF. The CDR3 nucleotides read TGCGCCAGCAGCTTGGTTGGAGGACCCTCCTACGAGCAGTACTTC. The chain joins TRBV5-1 to TRBJ2-7, with D perhaps matching TRBD2 (5 bases). The length of the CDR3 is 15 residues. Germline V CDR1 and CDR2: SGHRS, YFSETQ. Between the trimmed V and J ends, which lost 0 bases and 0 bases, there was a span of 10 bases.

The rearrangement uses TRBV2 and TRBJ1-2; 7 nucleotides align to TRBD1. Germline trimming cut 7 bases from V and 1 base from J; bases unmatched to any gene: 18. Looked up from germline, CDR1 is SNHLY and CDR2 is FYNNEI. The CDR3 sequence is 18 residues long. DNA for the CDR3: TGTGCCAGCACGGGGTGGGGGTCAGGGGGACCCTTTAACTATGGCTACACCTTC. Translation: CASTGWGSGGPFNYGYTF.

This clonotype was recorded at least ten times. The rearrangement uses TRBV5-1 and TRBJ2-1; TRBD1 matches 7 bases. This CDR3 has 14 residues. Per germline, CDR1 SGHRS and CDR2 YFSETQ. V lost 0 bases and J lost 5; bases outside the gene matches: 2. The CDR3 DNA is TGCGCCAGCAGCTTGGAGGGGGCCGACAATGAGCAGTTCTTC. The encoded protein is CASSLEGADNEQFF.

The table lists this clonotype with many counts. Here the CDR3 DNA reads TGTGCCATCAGCCCTAGCTGGGAGGGGGGCAAAAACATTCAGTACTTC. Encoded protein: CAISPSWEGGKNIQYF. This chain connects TRBV10-3 to TRBJ2-4; tentative D call: TRBD2 (7 bases). V was cut by 6 bases and J by 3 bases, with 18 bases left in between. The V gene's germline CDR1 is ENHRY and CDR2 SYGVKD. CDR3 length: 16 amino acids.

This clonotype showed up many times. CDR3 DNA: TGTGCCAGCAGCTTAAAATCCGGCCGGGGACTAGCGGAATACAATGAGCAGTTCTTC. Translated: CASSLKSGRGLAEYNEQFF. The J gene is TRBJ2-1, the V gene TRBV7-6, with 11 bases fitting TRBD2. The CDR3 sequence is 19 residues long. J lost 4 bases, V lost 2 bases, and 13 bases had no gene match. Germline lookup yields CDR1 SGHVS and CDR2 FNYEAQ.

Ten or more counts support this clonotype. The V and J genes are TRBV5-1 and TRBJ1-2; 8 nucleotides match TRBD1. V was clipped by 5 bases and J by 3 bases; unmatched bases: 6. Germline V CDR1 and CDR2: SGHRS, YFSETQ. This CDR3 spans 14 amino acids. CDR3 in amino acids: CASRNRGQDYGYTF. The CDR3 DNA reads as TGCGCCAGCAGAAATAGGGGACAGGACTATGGCTACACCTTC.

V is TRBV7-2 and J is TRBJ1-4; the D is unclear. V was trimmed by 2 bases and J by 10 bases, leaving 8 bases between them. The CDR3 extends over 12 amino acids. CDR1 is SGHTA and CDR2 is FQGNSA in the germline V gene. CDR3 sequence reads: CASSLIPGKLFF. The CDR3 DNA follows: TGTGCCAGCAGCTTAATTCCCGGAAAACTGTTTTTT.